This T cell receptor (beta chain) was sequenced for a study of tissue T cells after allogeneic stem cell transplantation. The time point was: mouse harvest day 7 after allogeneic transplant. Mouse grafts combined 10^7 T-cell-depleted bone marrow cells with 10^6 splenic CD5+ T cells. Germline CDR1 and CDR2: KGHTA and FQNQQP. The CDR3 has 12 amino acids. Generated by immunoSEQ multiplex PCR, the TCRdb table keeps only in-frame clones and is missing some. The data hold roughly 9,700 clones, with about half observed a single time. As concerns this clone: The listed genes are named as in mouse. The read gets to within 1 residue of the CDR3 end, and the germline J gene fills in the rest.

The sequenced sample consisted of gut tissue. The TCR originated in a female BALB/c mouse given C57BL/6 T cells with graft-versus-host disease after an allogeneic hematopoietic cell transplant. The chain joins TRBV23 to TRBJ2-1. The CDR3: CSSSQSYAEQFF. The CDR3 bases that were read are TGCTCCAGCAGTCAATCTTATGCTGAGCAGTTC.